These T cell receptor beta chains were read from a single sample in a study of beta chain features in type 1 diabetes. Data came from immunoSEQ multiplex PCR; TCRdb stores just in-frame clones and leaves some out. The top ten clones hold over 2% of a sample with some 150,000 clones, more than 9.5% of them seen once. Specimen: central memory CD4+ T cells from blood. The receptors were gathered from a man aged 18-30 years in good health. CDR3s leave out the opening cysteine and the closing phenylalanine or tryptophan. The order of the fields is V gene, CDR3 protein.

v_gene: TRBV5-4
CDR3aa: ASIRDQKNTEAF

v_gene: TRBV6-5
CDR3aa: ASSPTYPRAEAF

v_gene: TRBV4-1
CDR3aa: ASSQEVGRRWDLYNEQF

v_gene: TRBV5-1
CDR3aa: ASSLGGRQDYEQY

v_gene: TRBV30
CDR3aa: AWSGGGGPYGYT

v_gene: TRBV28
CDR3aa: ASSHRQTAKNIQY

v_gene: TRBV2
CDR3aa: ASTTGGWETQY

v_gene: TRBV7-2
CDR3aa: ASSIQQGSSYEQY

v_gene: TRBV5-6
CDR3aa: ASSKTGTDTQY

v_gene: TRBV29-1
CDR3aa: SVEDNAIPYEQY

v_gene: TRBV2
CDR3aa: ANLYGDPRIYNEQF

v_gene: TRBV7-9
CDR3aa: ASSLGQRLNTEAF

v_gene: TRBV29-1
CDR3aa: SAGQGASTGELF

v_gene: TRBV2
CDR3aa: ASSGGVRGETQY

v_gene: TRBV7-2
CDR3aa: ASSRDRAAGYT

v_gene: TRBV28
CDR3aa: ASSLEHEQY

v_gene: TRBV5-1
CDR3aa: ASSSTGGRSPLH

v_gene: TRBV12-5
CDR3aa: ASGLDRATNYGYT

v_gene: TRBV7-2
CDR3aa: ASSPLRGGEQY

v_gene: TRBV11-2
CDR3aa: ASSFPRWRGALNNEQF

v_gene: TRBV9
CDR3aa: ASSVDPGRAETQY

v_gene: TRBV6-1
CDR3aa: ASRIQGPGTEAF

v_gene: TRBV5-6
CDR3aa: ASSRGGANIQY

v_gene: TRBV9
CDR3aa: ASSPHPDTNEKLF

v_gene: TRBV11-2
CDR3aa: ASSRRTGNTGELF

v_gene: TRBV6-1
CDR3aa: ASKELRVNGYT

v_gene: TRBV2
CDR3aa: ASERTGPNTEAF